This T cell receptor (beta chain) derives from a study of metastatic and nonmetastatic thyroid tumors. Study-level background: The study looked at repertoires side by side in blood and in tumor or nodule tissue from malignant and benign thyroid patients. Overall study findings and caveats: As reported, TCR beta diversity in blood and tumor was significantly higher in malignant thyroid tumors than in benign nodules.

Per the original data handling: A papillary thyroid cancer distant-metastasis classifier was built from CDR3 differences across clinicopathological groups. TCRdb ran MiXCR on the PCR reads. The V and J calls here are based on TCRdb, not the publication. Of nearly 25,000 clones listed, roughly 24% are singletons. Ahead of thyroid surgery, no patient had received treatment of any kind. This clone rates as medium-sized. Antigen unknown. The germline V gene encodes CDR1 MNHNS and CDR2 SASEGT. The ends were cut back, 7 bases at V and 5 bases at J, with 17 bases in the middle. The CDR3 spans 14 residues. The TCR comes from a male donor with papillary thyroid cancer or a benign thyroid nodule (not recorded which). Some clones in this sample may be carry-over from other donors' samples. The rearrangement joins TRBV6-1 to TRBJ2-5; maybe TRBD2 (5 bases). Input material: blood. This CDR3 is CASTLAPLGETQYF. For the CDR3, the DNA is TGTGCCAGCACCCTAGCCCCCTTGGGGGAGACCCAGTACTTC.